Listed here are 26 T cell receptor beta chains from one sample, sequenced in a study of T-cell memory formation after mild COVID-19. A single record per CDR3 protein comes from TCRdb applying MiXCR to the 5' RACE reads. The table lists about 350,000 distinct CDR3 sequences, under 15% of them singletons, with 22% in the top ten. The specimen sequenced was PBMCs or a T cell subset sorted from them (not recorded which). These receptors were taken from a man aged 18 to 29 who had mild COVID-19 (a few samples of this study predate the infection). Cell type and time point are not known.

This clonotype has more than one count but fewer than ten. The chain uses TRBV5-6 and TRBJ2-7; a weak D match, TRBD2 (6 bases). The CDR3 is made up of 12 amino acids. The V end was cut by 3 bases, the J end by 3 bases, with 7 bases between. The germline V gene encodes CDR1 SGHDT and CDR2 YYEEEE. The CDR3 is CASSSGDYEQYV. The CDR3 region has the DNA TGTGCCAGCAGCTCGGGGGACTACGAGCAGTACGTC.

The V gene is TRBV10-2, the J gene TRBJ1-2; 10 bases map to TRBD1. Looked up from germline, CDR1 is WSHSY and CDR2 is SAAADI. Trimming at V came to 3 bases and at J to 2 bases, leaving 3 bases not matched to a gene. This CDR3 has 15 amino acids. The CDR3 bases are TGCGCCAGCAGTGAACCGGGACAGGGGAACTATGGCTACACCTTC. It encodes CASSEPGQGNYGYTF.

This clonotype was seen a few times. CDR3 protein: CASSLMTPNTGELFF. Here the CDR3 DNA reads TGTGCCAGCAGCCTAATGACCCCGAACACCGGGGAGCTGTTTTTT. This sequence joins TRBV5-6 and TRBJ2-2; D not certain. Looked up from germline, CDR1 is SGHDT and CDR2 is YYEEEE. V was trimmed by 4 bases and J by 0 bases, leaving 10 bases between them. The CDR3 loop spans 15 amino acids. The full variable domain, completed using reference TRBV5-6 and TRBJ2-2, is DAGVTQSPTHLIKTRGQQVTLRCSPKSGHDTVSWYQQALGQGPQFIFQYYEEEERQRGNFPDRFSGHQFPNYSSELNVNALLLGDSALYLCASSLMTPNTGELFFGEGSRLTVL.

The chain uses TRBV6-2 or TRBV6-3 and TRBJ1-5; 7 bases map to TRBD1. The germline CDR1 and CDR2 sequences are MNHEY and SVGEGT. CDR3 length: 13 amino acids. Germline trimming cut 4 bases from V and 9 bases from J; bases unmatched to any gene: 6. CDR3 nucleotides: TGTGCCAGCAGTTCTCGACAGGGTCGGCCCCAGCATTTT. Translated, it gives CASSSRQGRPQHF.

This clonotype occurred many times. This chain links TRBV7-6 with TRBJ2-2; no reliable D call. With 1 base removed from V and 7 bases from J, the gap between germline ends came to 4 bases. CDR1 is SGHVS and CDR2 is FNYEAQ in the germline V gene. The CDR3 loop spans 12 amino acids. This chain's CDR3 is CASSLDLGELFF. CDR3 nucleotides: TGTGCCAGCAGCTTAGATCTCGGGGAGCTGTTTTTT.

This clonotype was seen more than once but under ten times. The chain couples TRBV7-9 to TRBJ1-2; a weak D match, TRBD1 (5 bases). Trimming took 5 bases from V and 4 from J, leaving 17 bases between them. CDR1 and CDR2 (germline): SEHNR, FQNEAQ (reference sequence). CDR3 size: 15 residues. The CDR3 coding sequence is TGTGCCAGCAGCACACAGGACCCCCTCGTCTATGGCTACACCTTC. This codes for CASSTQDPLVYGYTF. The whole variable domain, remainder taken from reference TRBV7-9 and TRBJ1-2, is DTGVSQNPRHKITKRGQNVTFRCDPISEHNRLYWYRQTLGQGPEFLTYFQNEAQLEKSRLLSDRFSAERPKGSFSTLEIQRTEQGDSAMYLCASSTQDPLVYGYTFGSGTRLTVV.

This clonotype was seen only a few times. CDR3: CASSQDPDGLNEQFF. CDR3 nucleotide sequence: TGCGCCAGCAGCCAAGACCCGGATGGGCTCAATGAGCAGTTCTTC. The chain is built from TRBV4-1 and TRBJ2-1; D call uncertain. CDR1 MGHRA and CDR2 YSYEKL come from the germline V gene. Trimming shortened V by 0 bases and J by 6 bases, and 12 bases separated the two germline ends. The CDR3 runs 15 residues.

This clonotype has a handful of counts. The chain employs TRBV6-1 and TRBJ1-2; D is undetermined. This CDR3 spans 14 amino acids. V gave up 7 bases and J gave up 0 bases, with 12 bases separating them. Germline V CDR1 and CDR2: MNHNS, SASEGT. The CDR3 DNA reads TGTGCCAGCACCTTAGGAAGTTCTAACTATGGCTACACCTTC. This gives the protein CASTLGSSNYGYTF.

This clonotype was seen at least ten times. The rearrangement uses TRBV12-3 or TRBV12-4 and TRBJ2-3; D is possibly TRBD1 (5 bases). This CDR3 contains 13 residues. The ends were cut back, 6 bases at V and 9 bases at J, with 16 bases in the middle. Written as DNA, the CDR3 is TGTGCCAGCAGGCCGCCCTCAGGGTACACGCAGTATTTT. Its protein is CASRPPSGYTQYF.

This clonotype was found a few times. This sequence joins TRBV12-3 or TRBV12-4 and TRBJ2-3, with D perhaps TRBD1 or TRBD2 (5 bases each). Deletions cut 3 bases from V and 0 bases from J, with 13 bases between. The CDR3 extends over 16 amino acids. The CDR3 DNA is TGTGCCAGCAGTTTTGCCCGGGGCGGGAGCACAGATACGCAGTATTTT. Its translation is CASSFARGGSTDTQYF.

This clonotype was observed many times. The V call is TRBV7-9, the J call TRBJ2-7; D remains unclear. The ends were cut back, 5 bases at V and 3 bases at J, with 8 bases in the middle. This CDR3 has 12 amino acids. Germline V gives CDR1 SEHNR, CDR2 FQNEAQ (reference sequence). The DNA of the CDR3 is TGTGCCAGCAGCCTTGACGTCTACGAGCAGTACGTC. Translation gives CASSLDVYEQYV.

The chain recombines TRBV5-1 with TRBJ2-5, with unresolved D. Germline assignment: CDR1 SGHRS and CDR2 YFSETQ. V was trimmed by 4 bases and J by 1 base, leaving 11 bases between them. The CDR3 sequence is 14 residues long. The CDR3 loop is CASSQDPAQETQYF. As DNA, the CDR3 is TGCGCCAGCAGCCAGGACCCTGCCCAAGAGACCCAGTACTTC.

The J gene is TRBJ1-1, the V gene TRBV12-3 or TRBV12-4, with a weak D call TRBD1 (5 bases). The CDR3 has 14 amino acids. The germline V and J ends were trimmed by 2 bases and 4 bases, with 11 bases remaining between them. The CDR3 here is CASSLLRDSTEAFF. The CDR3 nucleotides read TGTGCCAGCAGTTTACTCCGGGACTCCACTGAAGCTTTCTTT.

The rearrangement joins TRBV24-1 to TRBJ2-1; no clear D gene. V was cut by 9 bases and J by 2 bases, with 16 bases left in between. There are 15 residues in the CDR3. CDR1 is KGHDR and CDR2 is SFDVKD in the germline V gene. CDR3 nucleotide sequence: TGTGCCACCGGGTCCCTTGGAACAGCCTACAATGAGCAGTTCTTC. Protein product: CATGSLGTAYNEQFF.

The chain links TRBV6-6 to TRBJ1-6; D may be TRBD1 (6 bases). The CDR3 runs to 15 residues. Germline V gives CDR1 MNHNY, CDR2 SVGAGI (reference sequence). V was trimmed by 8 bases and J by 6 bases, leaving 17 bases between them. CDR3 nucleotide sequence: TGTGCCAGCGTCCGCGGGGGCGCGGGTAATTCACCCCTCCACTTT. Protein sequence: CASVRGGAGNSPLHF.

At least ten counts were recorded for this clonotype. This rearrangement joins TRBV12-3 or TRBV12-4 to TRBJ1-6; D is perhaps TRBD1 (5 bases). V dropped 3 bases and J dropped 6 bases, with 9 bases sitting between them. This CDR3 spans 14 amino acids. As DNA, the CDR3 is TGTGCCAGCAGTTTGCGGCAGGGTAATTCACCCCTCCACTTT. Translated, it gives CASSLRQGNSPLHF.

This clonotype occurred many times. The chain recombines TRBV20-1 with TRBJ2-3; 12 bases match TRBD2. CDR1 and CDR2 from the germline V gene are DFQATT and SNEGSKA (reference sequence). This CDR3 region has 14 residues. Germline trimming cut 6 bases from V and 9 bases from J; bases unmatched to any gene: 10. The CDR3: CSALLAGGPVTQYF. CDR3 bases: TGCAGTGCCCTACTAGCGGGGGGCCCCGTCACGCAGTATTTT.

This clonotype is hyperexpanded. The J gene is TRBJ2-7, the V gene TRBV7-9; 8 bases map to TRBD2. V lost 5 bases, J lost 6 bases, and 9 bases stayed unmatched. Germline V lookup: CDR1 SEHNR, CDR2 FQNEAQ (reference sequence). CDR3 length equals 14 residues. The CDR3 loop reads CASSAPAGVGEQYF. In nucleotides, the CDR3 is TGTGCCAGCAGCGCCCCAGCGGGGGTCGGCGAGCAGTACTTC.

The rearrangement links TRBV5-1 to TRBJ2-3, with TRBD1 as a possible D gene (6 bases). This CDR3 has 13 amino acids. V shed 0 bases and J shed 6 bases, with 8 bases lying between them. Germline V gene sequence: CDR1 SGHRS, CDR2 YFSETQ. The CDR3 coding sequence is TGCGCCAGCAGCTTGGAGGGGGTGGATACGCAGTATTTT. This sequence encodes CASSLEGVDTQYF. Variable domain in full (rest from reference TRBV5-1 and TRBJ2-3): KAGVTQTPRYLIKTRGQQVTLSCSPISGHRSVSWYQQTPGQGLQFLFEYFSETQRNKGNFPGRFSGRQFSNSRSEMNVSTLELGDSALYLCASSLEGVDTQYFGPGTRLTVL.

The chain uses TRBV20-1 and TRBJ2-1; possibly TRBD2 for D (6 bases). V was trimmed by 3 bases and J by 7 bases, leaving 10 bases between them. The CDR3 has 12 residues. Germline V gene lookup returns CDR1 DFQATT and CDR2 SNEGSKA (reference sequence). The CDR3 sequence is CSASGGLNEQFF. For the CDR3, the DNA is TGCAGTGCTAGCGGGGGACTGAATGAGCAGTTCTTC.

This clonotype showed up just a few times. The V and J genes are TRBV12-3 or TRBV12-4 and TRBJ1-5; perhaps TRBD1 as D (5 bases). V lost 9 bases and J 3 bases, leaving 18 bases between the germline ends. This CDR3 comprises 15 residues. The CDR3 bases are TGTGCCAGGAAACGAGAGAGGGGCCTCAATCAGCCCCAGCATTTT. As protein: CARKRERGLNQPQHF.

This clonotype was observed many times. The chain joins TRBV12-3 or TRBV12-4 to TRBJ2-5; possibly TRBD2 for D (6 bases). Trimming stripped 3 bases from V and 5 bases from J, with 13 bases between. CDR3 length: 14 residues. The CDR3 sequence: CASSFLGGGETQYF. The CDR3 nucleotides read TGTGCCAGCAGTTTCCTAGGCGGAGGGGAGACCCAGTACTTC.

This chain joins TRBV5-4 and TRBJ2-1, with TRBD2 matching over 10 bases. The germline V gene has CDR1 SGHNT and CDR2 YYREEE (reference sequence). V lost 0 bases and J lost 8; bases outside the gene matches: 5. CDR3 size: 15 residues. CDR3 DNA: TGTGCCAGCAGCTTGGTAACTAGCGGGGCCTATGAGCAGTTCTTC. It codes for CASSLVTSGAYEQFF.

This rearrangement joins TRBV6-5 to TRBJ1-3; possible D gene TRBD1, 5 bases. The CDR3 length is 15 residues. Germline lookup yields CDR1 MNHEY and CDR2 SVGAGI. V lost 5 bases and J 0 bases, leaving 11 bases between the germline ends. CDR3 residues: CASSKDTSSGNTIYF. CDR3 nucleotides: TGTGCCAGCAGTAAGGACACGAGCTCTGGAAACACCATATATTTT.

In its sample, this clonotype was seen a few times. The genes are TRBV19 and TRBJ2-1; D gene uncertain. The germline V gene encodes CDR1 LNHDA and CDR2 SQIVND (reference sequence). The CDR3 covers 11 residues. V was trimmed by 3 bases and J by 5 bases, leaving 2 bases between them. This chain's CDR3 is CASSMNNEQFF. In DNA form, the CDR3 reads TGTGCCAGTAGTATGAACAATGAGCAGTTCTTC.

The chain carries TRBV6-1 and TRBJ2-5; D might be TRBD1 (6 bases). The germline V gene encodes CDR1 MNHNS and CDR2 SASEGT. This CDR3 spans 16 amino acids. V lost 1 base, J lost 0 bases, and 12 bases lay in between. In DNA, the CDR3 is TGTGCCAGCAGTGAAGTACTGGGGGCACACCAAGAGACCCAGTACTTC. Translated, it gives CASSEVLGAHQETQYF.